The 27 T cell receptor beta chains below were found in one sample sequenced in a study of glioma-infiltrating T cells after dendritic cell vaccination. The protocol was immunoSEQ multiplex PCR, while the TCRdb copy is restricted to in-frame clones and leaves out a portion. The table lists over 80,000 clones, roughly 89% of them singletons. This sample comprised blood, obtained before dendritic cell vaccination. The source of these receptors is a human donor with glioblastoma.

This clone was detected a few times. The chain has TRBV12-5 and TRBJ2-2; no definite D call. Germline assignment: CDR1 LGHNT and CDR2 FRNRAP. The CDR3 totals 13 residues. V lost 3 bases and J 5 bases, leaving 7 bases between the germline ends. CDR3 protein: CASGLYETGELFF. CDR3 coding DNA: TGTGCTAGTGGTTTATATGAGACCGGGGAGCTGTTTTTT.

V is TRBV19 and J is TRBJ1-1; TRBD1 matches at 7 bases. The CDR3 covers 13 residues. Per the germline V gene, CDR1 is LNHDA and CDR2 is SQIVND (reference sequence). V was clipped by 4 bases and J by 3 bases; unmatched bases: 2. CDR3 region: CASSNRGDTEAFF. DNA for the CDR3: TGTGCCAGTAGTAACAGGGGAGACACTGAAGCTTTCTTT.

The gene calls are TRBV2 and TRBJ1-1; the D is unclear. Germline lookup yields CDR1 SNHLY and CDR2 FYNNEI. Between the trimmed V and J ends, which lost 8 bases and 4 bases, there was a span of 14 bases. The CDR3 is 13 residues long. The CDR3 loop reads CASGVGGGTEAFF. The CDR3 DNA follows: TGTGCCAGCGGGGTAGGAGGAGGCACTGAAGCTTTCTTT. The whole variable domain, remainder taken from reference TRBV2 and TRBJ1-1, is EPEVTQTPSHQVTQMGQEVILRCVPISNHLYFYWYRQILGQKVEFLVSFYNNEISEKSEIFDDQFSVERPDGSNFTLKIRSTKLEDSAMYFCASGVGGGTEAFFGQGTRLTVV.

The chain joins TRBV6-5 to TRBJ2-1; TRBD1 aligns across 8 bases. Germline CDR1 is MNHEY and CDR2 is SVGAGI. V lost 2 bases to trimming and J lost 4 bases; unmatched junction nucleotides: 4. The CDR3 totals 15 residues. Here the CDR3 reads CASSYGDRTYNEQFF. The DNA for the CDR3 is TGTGCCAGCAGTTACGGGGACAGGACGTACAATGAGCAGTTCTTC.

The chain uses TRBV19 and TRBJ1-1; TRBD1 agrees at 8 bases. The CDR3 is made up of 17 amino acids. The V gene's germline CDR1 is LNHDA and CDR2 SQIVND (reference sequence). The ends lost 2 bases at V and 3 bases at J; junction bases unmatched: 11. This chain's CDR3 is CASSIFGRQGRDTEAFF. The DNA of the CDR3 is TGTGCCAGTAGTATATTCGGCCGACAGGGGAGGGACACTGAAGCTTTCTTT.

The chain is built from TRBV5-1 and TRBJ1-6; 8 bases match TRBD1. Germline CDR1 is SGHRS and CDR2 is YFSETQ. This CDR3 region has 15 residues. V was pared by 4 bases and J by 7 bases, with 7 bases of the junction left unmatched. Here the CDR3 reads CASSQQGGYNSPLHF. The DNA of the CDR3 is TGCGCCAGCAGCCAACAGGGGGGATACAATTCACCCCTCCACTTT.

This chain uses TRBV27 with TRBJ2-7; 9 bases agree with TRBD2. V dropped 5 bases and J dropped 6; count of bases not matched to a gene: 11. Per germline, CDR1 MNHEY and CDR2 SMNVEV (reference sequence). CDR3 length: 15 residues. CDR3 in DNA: TGTGCCAGCAGTACCCGTAGCGGGAGCTTAGGCGAGCAGTACTTC. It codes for CASSTRSGSLGEQYF.

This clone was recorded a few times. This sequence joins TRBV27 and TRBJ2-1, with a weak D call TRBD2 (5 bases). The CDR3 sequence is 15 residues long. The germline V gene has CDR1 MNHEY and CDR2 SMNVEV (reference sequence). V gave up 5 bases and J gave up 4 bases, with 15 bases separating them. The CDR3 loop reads CASSPSGPIYNEQFF. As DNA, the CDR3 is TGTGCCAGCAGTCCGAGCGGACCGATTTACAATGAGCAGTTCTTC.

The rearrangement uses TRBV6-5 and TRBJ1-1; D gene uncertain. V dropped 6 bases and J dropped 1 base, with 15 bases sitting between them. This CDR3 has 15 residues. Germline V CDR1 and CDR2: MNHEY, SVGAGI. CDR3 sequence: CASRIYRDPNTEAFF. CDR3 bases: TGTGCCAGCAGGATCTACAGAGACCCGAACACTGAAGCTTTCTTT.

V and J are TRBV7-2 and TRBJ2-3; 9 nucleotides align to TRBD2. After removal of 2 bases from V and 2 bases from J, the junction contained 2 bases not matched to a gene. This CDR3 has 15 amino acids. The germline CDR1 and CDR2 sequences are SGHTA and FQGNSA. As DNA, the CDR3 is TGTGCCAGCAGCTTAACTAGCGGGTACACAGATACGCAGTATTTT. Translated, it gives CASSLTSGYTDTQYF.

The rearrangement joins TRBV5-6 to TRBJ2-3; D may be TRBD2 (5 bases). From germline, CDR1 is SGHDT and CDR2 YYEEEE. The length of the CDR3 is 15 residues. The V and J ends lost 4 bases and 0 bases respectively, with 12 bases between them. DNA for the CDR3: TGTGCCAGCAGCCGAGCGCGGGTTAGCACAGATACGCAGTATTTT. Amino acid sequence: CASSRARVSTDTQYF.

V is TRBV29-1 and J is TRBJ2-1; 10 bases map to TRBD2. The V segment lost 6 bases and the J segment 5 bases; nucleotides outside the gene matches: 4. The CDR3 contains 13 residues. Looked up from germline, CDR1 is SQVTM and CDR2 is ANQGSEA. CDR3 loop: CSVRLAGDNEQFF. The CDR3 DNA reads TGCAGCGTCCGACTAGCGGGTGACAATGAGCAGTTCTTC.

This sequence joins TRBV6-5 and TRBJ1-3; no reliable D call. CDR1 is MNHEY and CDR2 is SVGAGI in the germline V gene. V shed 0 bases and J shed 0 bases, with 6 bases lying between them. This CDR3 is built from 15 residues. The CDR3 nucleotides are TGTGCCAGCAGTTACTCACAGCTCTCTGGAAACACCATATATTTT. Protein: CASSYSQLSGNTIYF.

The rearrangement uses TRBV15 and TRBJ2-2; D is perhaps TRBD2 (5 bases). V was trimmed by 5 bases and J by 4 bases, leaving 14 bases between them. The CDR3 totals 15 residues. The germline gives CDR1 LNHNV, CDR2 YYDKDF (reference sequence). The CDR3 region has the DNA TGTGCCACCAGCCAGGACTTGGAGTTCACCGGGGAGCTGTTTTTT. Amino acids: CATSQDLEFTGELFF.

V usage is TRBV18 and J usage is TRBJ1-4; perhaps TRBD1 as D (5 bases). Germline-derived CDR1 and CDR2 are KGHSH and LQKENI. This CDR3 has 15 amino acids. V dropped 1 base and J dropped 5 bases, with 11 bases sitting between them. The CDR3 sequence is CASSPLGRGNEKLFF. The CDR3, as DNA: TGTGCCAGCTCACCACTGGGTAGGGGAAATGAAAAACTGTTTTTT.

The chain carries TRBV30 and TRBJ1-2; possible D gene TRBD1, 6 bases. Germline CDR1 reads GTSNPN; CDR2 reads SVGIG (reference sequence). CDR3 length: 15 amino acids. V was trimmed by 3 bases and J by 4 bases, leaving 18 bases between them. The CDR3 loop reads CAWRYQGSTSYGYTF. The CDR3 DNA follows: TGTGCCTGGAGGTACCAGGGGTCAACCTCCTATGGCTACACCTTC.

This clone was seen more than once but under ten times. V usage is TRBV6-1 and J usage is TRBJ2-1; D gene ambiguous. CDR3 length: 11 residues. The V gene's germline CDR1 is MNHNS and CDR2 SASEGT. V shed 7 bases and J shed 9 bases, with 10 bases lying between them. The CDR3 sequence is CASNGQTEQFF. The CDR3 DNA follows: TGTGCCAGCAATGGGCAGACTGAGCAGTTCTTC.

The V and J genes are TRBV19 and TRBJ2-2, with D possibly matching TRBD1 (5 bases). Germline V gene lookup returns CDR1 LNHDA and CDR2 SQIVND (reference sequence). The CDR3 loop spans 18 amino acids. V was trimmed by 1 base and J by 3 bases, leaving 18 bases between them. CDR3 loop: CASSIAPGRGPYTGELFF. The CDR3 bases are TGTGCCAGTAGTATAGCCCCGGGTAGGGGCCCCTACACCGGGGAGCTGTTTTTT.

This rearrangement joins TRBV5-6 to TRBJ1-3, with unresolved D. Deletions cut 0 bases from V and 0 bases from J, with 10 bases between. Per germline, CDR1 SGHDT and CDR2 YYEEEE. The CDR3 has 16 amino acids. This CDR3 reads CASSLAPRSSGNTIYF. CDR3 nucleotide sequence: TGTGCCAGCAGCTTGGCCCCCCGGAGCTCTGGAAACACCATATATTTT.

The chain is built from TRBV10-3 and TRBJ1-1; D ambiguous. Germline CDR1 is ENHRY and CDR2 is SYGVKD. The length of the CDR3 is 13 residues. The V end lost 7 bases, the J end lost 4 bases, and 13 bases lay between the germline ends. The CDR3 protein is CAITLGEGTEAFF. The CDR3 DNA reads TGTGCCATCACCCTGGGCGAGGGCACTGAAGCTTTCTTT.

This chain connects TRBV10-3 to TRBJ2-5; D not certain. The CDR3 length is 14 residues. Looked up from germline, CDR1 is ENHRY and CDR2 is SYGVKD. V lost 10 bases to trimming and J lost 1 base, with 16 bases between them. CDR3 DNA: TGTGCCACCGCCCCCCTAAAGCGCCAAGAGACCCAGTACTTC. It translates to CATAPLKRQETQYF.

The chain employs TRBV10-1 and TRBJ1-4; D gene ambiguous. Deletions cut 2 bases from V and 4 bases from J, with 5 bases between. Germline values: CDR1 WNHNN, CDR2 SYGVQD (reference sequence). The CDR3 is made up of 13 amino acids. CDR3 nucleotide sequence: TGCGCCAGCAGTGAGAACAGTAATGAAAAACTGTTTTTT. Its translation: CASSENSNEKLFF.

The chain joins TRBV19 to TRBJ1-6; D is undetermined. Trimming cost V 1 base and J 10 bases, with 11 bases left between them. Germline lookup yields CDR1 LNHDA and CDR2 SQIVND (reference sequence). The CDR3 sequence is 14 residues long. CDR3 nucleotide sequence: TGTGCCAGTAGTATAGCCGGGGTAGGCTCACCCCTCCACTTT. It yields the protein CASSIAGVGSPLHF.

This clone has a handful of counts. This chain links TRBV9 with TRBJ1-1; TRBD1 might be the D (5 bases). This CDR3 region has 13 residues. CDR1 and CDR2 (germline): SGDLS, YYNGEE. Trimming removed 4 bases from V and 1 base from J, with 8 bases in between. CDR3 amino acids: CASSWGGNTEAFF. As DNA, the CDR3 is TGTGCCAGCAGCTGGGGGGGGAACACTGAAGCTTTCTTT.

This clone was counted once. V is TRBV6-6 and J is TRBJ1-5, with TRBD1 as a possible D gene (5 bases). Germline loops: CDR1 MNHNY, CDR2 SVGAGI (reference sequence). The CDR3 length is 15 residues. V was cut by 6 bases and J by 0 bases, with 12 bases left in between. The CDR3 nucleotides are TGTGCCAGCAGCAAAGACAGTAATAGCAATCAGCCCCAGCATTTT. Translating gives CASSKDSNSNQPQHF.

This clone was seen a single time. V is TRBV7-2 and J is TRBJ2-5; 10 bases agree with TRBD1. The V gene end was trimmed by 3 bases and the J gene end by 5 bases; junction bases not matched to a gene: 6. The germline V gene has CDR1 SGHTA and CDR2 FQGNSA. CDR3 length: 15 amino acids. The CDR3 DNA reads TGTGCCAGCAGCTTCCAAATGGACAGGGGGGAGACCCAGTACTTC. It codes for CASSFQMDRGETQYF.

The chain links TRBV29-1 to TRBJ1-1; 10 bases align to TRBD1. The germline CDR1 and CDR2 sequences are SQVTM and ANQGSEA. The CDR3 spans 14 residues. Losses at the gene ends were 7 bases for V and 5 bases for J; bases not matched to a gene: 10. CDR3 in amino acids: CSARQGAPGTEAFF. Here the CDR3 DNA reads TGCAGCGCGAGACAGGGGGCGCCGGGAACTGAAGCTTTCTTT.